Following are 31 T cell receptor beta chains from one sample sequenced in a study of tissue T cells after allogeneic stem cell transplantation. The time point: mouse harvest day 7 after allogeneic transplant. Each mouse received 10^7 T-cell-depleted marrow cells plus 10^6 splenic CD5+ T cells by tail vein. This table comes from immunoSEQ multiplex PCR, and its TCRdb copy is limited to in-frame clones, with some not included. The sample shows roughly 7,000 clones, about 53% of them seen only once. The specimen was gut tissue. Every receptor here comes from a female BALB/c mouse given C57BL/6 T cells with graft-versus-host disease after an allogeneic hematopoietic cell transplant.

This clone turned up a few times. Mouse gene names apply. Read sequence stops 1 residue before the CDR3 end, and the germline J gene provides the missing end. The V gene is TRBV26, the J gene TRBJ2-7; 9 positions agree with TRBD2. The V and J ends lost 2 bases and 5 bases, in that order; junction bases with no gene match: 4. Germline V lookup: CDR1 KGHPV, CDR2 FQNQEV (reference sequence). The CDR3 is made up of 14 amino acids. The sequenced part of the CDR3 DNA is TGTGCCAGCAGTCTGAATCTGGGGGGGGATGAACAGTAC. The encoded protein is CASSLNLGGDEQY. The CDR3 in full is CASSLNLGGDEQYF.

A note on this clone: Genes and germline are mouse. The read gets to within 1 residue of the CDR3 end, and the germline J gene fills in the rest. V and J are TRBV26 and TRBJ2-2; D is unclear. The V gene lost 6 bases and the J gene lost 1 base, with 6 bases spanning the gap. The length of the CDR3 is 13 residues. The germline CDR1 and CDR2 sequences are KGHPV and FQNQEV (reference sequence). This chain's CDR3 is CASRGINTGQLYF. The sequenced part of the CDR3 DNA is TGTGCCAGCAGAGGGATAAACACCGGGCAGCTCTAC.

This clone was seen only a few times. Mouse germline and gene names are used. Read data end 1 residue before the CDR3 end; the end is taken from the germline J gene. The V call is TRBV26, the J call TRBJ1-4; the D gene is possibly TRBD1 (6 bases). The germline gives CDR1 KGHPV, CDR2 FQNQEV (reference sequence). CDR3 length equals 14 residues. V was shortened by 4 bases and J by 7 bases, with 13 bases between the two germline ends. The CDR3 here is CASSQQGRSERLFF. The CDR3 bases that were read are TGTGCCAGCAGTCAACAGGGAAGGAGCGAAAGATTATTT.

About this clone itself: Genes here carry mouse names. The CDR3 end is not reached by the read, which stops 1 residue before it; the germline J gene fills it in. The genes are TRBV14 and TRBJ2-3; tentatively, D is TRBD1 (6 bases). Germline-derived CDR1 and CDR2 are SGHDT and FRDEAV. V was shortened by 4 bases and J by 0 bases, with 12 bases between the two germline ends. This CDR3 comprises 15 residues. CDR3 residues: CASSPGQTSAETLYF. The CDR3 DNA, read in part, is TGTGCCAGCAGTCCTGGACAGACTAGTGCAGAAACGCTGTAT.

A note on this clone: Genes and germline are mouse. The read ends 1 residue shy of where the CDR3 ends; the end is completed using the germline J gene. The J gene is TRBJ2-1, the V gene TRBV4; D might be TRBD1 (5 bases). The CDR3 contains 14 residues. V was pared by 3 bases and J by 3 bases, with 9 bases between. Germline CDR1 LGHDT, CDR2 YNNKQL (reference sequence). The CDR3 loop is CASSYRVLYAEQFF. The sequenced CDR3 bases are TGTGCCAGCAGCTACAGGGTTCTCTATGCTGAGCAGTTC.

In its sample, this clone was seen a few times. Each gene name is a mouse one. The read halts 1 residue ahead of the CDR3 end, with the missing end drawn from the germline J gene. The V and J genes are TRBV26 and TRBJ1-3, with 12 bases aligning to TRBD1. The germline V gene has CDR1 KGHPV and CDR2 FQNQEV (reference sequence). V lost 5 bases to trimming and J lost 1 base; unmatched junction nucleotides: 0. This CDR3 comprises 15 residues. The CDR3 sequence: CASSGTGGSGNTLYF. The covered CDR3 bases are TGTGCCAGCAGTGGGACAGGGGGCTCTGGAAATACGCTCTAT.

This clone was detected a few times. Gene names refer to mouse genes. The read comes to an end 1 residue before the CDR3 does, leaving the germline J gene to fill in the end. The chain combines TRBV26 with TRBJ1-1; possibly TRBD1 for D (6 bases). Trimming took 6 bases from V and 0 from J, leaving 11 bases between them. CDR3 length: 14 amino acids. The germline V gene has CDR1 KGHPV and CDR2 FQNQEV (reference sequence). The part of the CDR3 DNA that was read is TGTGCCAGCAGGTCCGGGACAACAAACACAGAAGTCTTC. Its protein product is CASRSGTTNTEVF. The complete CDR3 reads CASRSGTTNTEVFF. The variable domain in full, with the rest retrieved from reference TRBV26 and TRBJ1-1, is NSKVIQTPRYLVKGQGQKAKMRCIPEKGHPVVFWYQQNKNNEFKFLINFQNQEVLQQIDMTEKRFSAECPSNSPCSLEIQSSEAGDSALYLCASRSGTTNTEVFFGKGTRLTVV.

A word on this clone: Germline and genes here are mouse. Read coverage stops 1 residue before the CDR3 terminus; the germline J gene supplies the remainder. The gene calls are TRBV26 and TRBJ2-3, with a weak D call TRBD1 (6 bases). Germline lookup yields CDR1 KGHPV and CDR2 FQNQEV (reference sequence). V dropped 3 bases and J dropped 0 bases, with 10 bases sitting between them. The CDR3 runs to 15 residues. CDR3 bases read: TGTGCCAGCAGTCTACAGGGAAAAAGTGCAGAAACGCTGTAT. This translates into CASSLQGKSAETLY. The complete CDR3 sequence is CASSLQGKSAETLYF.

This clone has only one observation. Mouse gene names apply. Read data end 1 residue before the CDR3 end; the end is taken from the germline J gene. This chain uses TRBV26 with TRBJ2-2, with D perhaps TRBD1 (6 bases). V lost 4 bases to trimming and J lost 2 bases, with 11 bases between them. Germline V gene sequence: CDR1 KGHPV, CDR2 FQNQEV (reference sequence). The CDR3 loop spans 15 amino acids. The CDR3 DNA, read in part, is TGTGCCAGCAGTCAACAGGGAGGGAACACCGGGCAGCTCTAC. Protein product: CASSQQGGNTGQLY. The entire CDR3 reads CASSQQGGNTGQLYF.

As for this clone: Each gene name is a mouse one. From the germline J gene comes the end of the CDR3, since the read stops 1 residue before it. J is TRBJ2-1 and V is TRBV26; D uncertain. Per the germline V gene, CDR1 is KGHPV and CDR2 is FQNQEV (reference sequence). Trimming took 4 bases from V and 4 from J, leaving 8 bases between them. CDR3 length: 13 residues. CDR3 residues: CASSPRRYAEQFF. Partial CDR3 DNA: TGTGCCAGCAGTCCCCGCCGGTATGCTGAGCAGTTC.

Worth noting for this clone: Gene names follow the mouse nomenclature. The read finishes 1 residue shy of the CDR3 end, and the germline J gene is used to complete it. The chain combines TRBV3 with TRBJ2-4, with unresolved D. V was clipped by 5 bases and J by 1 base, with 7 bases between them. The CDR3 covers 13 residues. Germline V lookup: CDR1 SNHLY, CDR2 FYNGKV (reference sequence). CDR3 sequence: CASSPSGQNTLYF. The sequenced part of the CDR3 DNA is TGTGCCAGCAGCCCCTCGGGTCAAAACACCTTGTAC.

Note on this clone: The genes are named according to mouse. The read halts 1 residue ahead of the CDR3 end, with the missing end drawn from the germline J gene. The chain combines TRBV26 with TRBJ1-1; 10 bases map to TRBD1. The V segment lost 4 bases and the J segment 11 bases; nucleotides outside the gene matches: 1. Germline lookup yields CDR1 KGHPV and CDR2 FQNQEV (reference sequence). The CDR3 runs to 11 residues. CDR3 bases read: TGTGCCAGCAGTCCGGGACAGGGGGTCTTC. The encoded protein is CASSPGQGVF. The entire CDR3 reads CASSPGQGVFF.

Notes on this clone: The genes are named according to mouse. The DNA ends 1 residue before the CDR3 does, and the rest of the CDR3 is filled in from the germline J gene. This rearrangement joins TRBV5 to TRBJ1-6; 11 positions agree with TRBD1. TRBJ1-6 is an ORF, and what it does is uncertain. The CDR3 covers 16 residues. The germline gives CDR1 LGHNA, CDR2 YNLKQL (reference sequence). Trimming at V came to 1 base and at J to 4 bases, leaving 0 bases not matched to a gene. The CDR3 spells CASSQGDRGYNSPLYF. Incomplete CDR3 DNA: TGTGCCAGCAGCCAAGGGGACAGGGGGTATAATTCGCCCCTCTAC.

The sample holds a few counts of this clone. Gene names follow the mouse nomenclature. The read terminates 1 residue before the CDR3 end, so the remaining end is supplied by the germline J gene. The chain is built from TRBV26 and TRBJ2-7; 8 bases are a match to TRBD1. CDR1 is KGHPV, CDR2 FQNQEV, per germline (reference sequence). V shed 4 bases and J 6 bases; nucleotides not matched to a gene: 2. The CDR3 has 12 amino acids. The CDR3 here is CASSPDRGEQYF. The covered CDR3 bases are TGTGCCAGCAGTCCCGACAGGGGTGAACAGTAC. Based on the CDR3 plus reference TRBV26 and TRBJ2-7, the full variable domain is NSKVIQTPRYLVKGQGQKAKMRCIPEKGHPVVFWYQQNKNNEFKFLINFQNQEVLQQIDMTEKRFSAECPSNSPCSLEIQSSEAGDSALYLCASSPDRGEQYFGPGTRLTVL.

This clone was detected a few times. All gene names here are mouse names. The read ends 1 residue early relative to the CDR3; the germline J gene fills the gap. V is TRBV3 and J is TRBJ1-2; D remains ambiguous. CDR3 length: 11 amino acids. CDR1 is SNHLY, CDR2 FYNGKV, per germline (reference sequence). V gave up 5 bases and J gave up 4 bases, with 5 bases separating them. CDR3 amino acids: CASSPSSDYTF. The DNA read from the CDR3 is TGTGCCAGCAGCCCATCCTCCGACTACACC.

Regarding this clone: Gene names are the mouse ones. The read finishes 1 residue shy of the CDR3 end, and the germline J gene is used to complete it. V gene TRBV26 combines with J gene TRBJ1-2; the D gene is possibly TRBD1 (6 bases). Trimming removed 4 bases from V and 3 bases from J, with 6 bases in between. The germline V gene has CDR1 KGHPV and CDR2 FQNQEV (reference sequence). The CDR3 is 12 amino acids. The sequenced part of the CDR3 DNA is TGTGCCAGCAGTCCAGGGGACTCCGACTACACC. Amino acid sequence: CASSPGDSDYT. The entire CDR3 reads CASSPGDSDYTF. Drawing the rest from reference TRBV26 and TRBJ1-2, the complete variable domain is NSKVIQTPRYLVKGQGQKAKMRCIPEKGHPVVFWYQQNKNNEFKFLINFQNQEVLQQIDMTEKRFSAECPSNSPCSLEIQSSEAGDSALYLCASSPGDSDYTFGSGTRLLVI.

As for this clone: Genes and germline come from the mouse. The sequenced fragment ends 1 residue before the CDR3 boundary, so the rest is inferred from the germline J gene. V is TRBV24 and J is TRBJ1-2, with a tentative D call TRBD1 (5 bases). The CDR3 contains 15 residues. The germline V gene has CDR1 KGHTA and CDR2 FRNEEI. With 1 base removed from V and 0 bases from J, the gap between germline ends came to 9 bases. Partial CDR3 DNA: TGTGCCAGCAGTCTGTGGGGGGGGGCAAACTCCGACTACACC. It specifies CASSLWGGANSDYT. The whole CDR3 protein is CASSLWGGANSDYTF.

In the case of this clone: Gene names and germline refer to mouse. The read ends 1 residue before the CDR3 terminus; that terminus is restored from the germline J gene. V is TRBV16 and J is TRBJ2-7, with D unresolved. The CDR3 has 14 residues. The germline V and J ends were trimmed by 3 bases and 0 bases, with 9 bases remaining between them. Germline values: CDR1 SGHSA, CDR2 FRNQAP. CDR3 loop: CASSLAESSYEQYF. Partial CDR3 DNA: TGTGCAAGCAGCTTGGCTGAGAGCTCCTATGAACAGTAC.

On this clone itself: All gene names here are mouse names. The read falls 1 residue short of the CDR3 end, and the missing part is taken from the germline J gene. The chain links TRBV23 to TRBJ2-4; the tabulated D call, TRBD2, remains unverified against the DNA. The length of the CDR3 is 13 residues. Germline V lookup: CDR1 KGHTA, CDR2 FQNQQP. The part of the CDR3 DNA that was read is TGCTCCAGCAGACTGGGGAGTCAAAACACCTTGTAC. Translating it yields CSSRLGSQNTLY. The entire CDR3 protein reads CSSRLGSQNTLYF.

In its sample, this clone was seen a few times. The genes are named according to mouse. CDR3 DNA (partial): TGTGCCAGCAGTACACAGGGTTTCGAAAGATTATTT. Protein: CASSTQGFERLF. The CDR3, in full, reads CASSTQGFERLFF. J is TRBJ1-4 and V is TRBV26; D perhaps matches TRBD1 (6 bases). From the germline J gene comes the end of the CDR3, since the read stops 1 residue before it. Germline V gene data show CDR1 as KGHPV and CDR2 as FQNQEV (reference sequence). This CDR3 is 13 amino acids long. V was clipped by 5 bases and J by 7 bases, with 11 bases between them.

This clone was found a few times. Genes and germline are mouse. From the germline J gene comes the end of the CDR3, since the read stops 1 residue before it. V gene TRBV26 combines with J gene TRBJ1-1, with TRBD1 matching over 7 bases. CDR1 is KGHPV and CDR2 is FQNQEV in the germline V gene (reference sequence). This CDR3 has 14 amino acids. The J segment lost 1 base and the V segment lost 6 bases, leaving 5 bases of the junction unmatched. The covered CDR3 bases are TGTGCCAGCAGAAACAGGGGAGGGAACACAGAAGTCTTC. It translates to CASRNRGGNTEVF. The full-length CDR3 reads as CASRNRGGNTEVFF.

Concerning this clone: Genes and germline are mouse. Read coverage stops 1 residue before the CDR3 terminus; the germline J gene supplies the remainder. This sequence joins TRBV26 and TRBJ1-3; 12 nucleotides agree with TRBD1. There are 16 residues in the CDR3. V was pared by 4 bases and J by 2 bases, with 3 bases of the junction left unmatched. Germline lookup yields CDR1 KGHPV and CDR2 FQNQEV (reference sequence). The DNA read from the CDR3 is TGTGCCAGCAGTCCCCGGGACAGGGGGCCTGGAAATACGCTCTAT. Protein product: CASSPRDRGPGNTLY. The full CDR3 is CASSPRDRGPGNTLYF.

As concerns this clone: The listed genes are named as in mouse. Read sequence stops 1 residue before the CDR3 end, and the germline J gene provides the missing end. V is TRBV12-2 and J is TRBJ2-7; perhaps TRBD2 as D (6 bases). The V gene's germline CDR1 is SGHLS and CDR2 HYDKME. This CDR3 has 14 amino acids. Deletions cut 1 base from V and 0 bases from J, with 9 bases between. CDR3 in amino acids: CASSLGLSSYEQYF. The CDR3 bases that were read are TGTGCCAGCTCTCTGGGACTAAGCTCCTATGAACAGTAC.

Turning to this clone: Gene and germline names: mouse. The sequence runs out 1 residue before the end of the CDR3; the remainder is reconstructed from the germline J gene. This rearrangement joins TRBV26 to TRBJ2-5; D ambiguous. The CDR3 covers 13 residues. V gave up 3 bases and J gave up 6 bases, with 10 bases separating them. CDR1 KGHPV and CDR2 FQNQEV come from the germline V gene (reference sequence). Here the CDR3 reads CASSLPGGDTQYF. Incomplete CDR3 DNA: TGTGCCAGCAGTCTTCCTGGCGGGGACACCCAGTAC.

About this clone itself: Genes here carry mouse names. The read halts 1 residue ahead of the CDR3 end, with the missing end drawn from the germline J gene. The rearrangement joins TRBV17 to TRBJ2-4; 9 bases align to TRBD1. Germline-derived CDR1 and CDR2 are MNHDT and YYDKIL. CDR3 size: 14 residues. The V and J ends lost 6 bases and 1 base, in that order; junction bases with no gene match: 2. The CDR3 region is CASRDRGGQNTLYF. CDR3 DNA, as far as it was read: TGTGCTAGCAGGGACAGGGGCGGTCAAAACACCTTGTAC.

As to this clone: Germline and genes here are mouse. From the germline J gene comes the end of the CDR3, since the read stops 1 residue before it. V gene TRBV24 combines with J gene TRBJ1-4, with 10 bases lining up with TRBD1. Unmatched junction bases numbered 5, after V lost 5 bases and J lost 5 bases. The CDR3 consists of 15 residues. Germline lookup yields CDR1 KGHTA and CDR2 FRNEEI. The sequenced CDR3 bases are TGTGCCAGCAGTTCGCCGGGACAGGGGAACGAAAGATTATTT. Its translation is CASSSPGQGNERLF. The full CDR3 protein is CASSSPGQGNERLFF.

A word on this clone: Mouse gene names and germline throughout. Coverage ceases 1 residue before the CDR3 finishes, and the germline J gene fills in the end. This chain joins TRBV26 and TRBJ2-5; D possibly uses TRBD1 or TRBD2 (6 bases each). The length of the CDR3 is 14 residues. In germline, CDR1 is KGHPV, CDR2 FQNQEV (reference sequence). V shed 4 bases and J shed 6 bases, with 14 bases lying between them. The sequenced part of the CDR3 DNA is TGTGCCAGCAGTCCCTCGGGGGCAGGGGACACCCAGTAC. Amino acids: CASSPSGAGDTQY. In full, the CDR3 reads CASSPSGAGDTQYF.

About this clone: The gene names given are mouse names. The read is 1 residue too short to cover the CDR3 end, so that end is filled in from the germline J gene. The V and J genes are TRBV12-1 and TRBJ1-2, with D possibly matching TRBD1 (5 bases). Looked up from germline, CDR1 is SGHSN and CDR2 is HYEKVE. The CDR3 sequence is 13 residues long. With 3 bases removed from V and 0 bases from J, the gap between germline ends came to 7 bases. The DNA read from the CDR3 is TGTGCCAGCTCTTGGGGGGCAAACTCCGACTACACC. Its protein is CASSWGANSDYT. The full CDR3 reads CASSWGANSDYTF.

In the case of this clone: The genes and germline here are from mouse. The DNA ends 1 residue before the CDR3 does, and the rest of the CDR3 is filled in from the germline J gene. This rearrangement joins TRBV19 to TRBJ2-1; 9 bases fit TRBD2. Trimming at V came to 2 bases and at J to 6 bases, leaving 3 bases not matched to a gene. Germline values: CDR1 FNHDT, CDR2 SITEND (reference sequence). This CDR3 is built from 14 residues. The covered CDR3 bases are TGTGCCAGCAGTATGACTGGGGGATGTGCTGAGCAGTTC. It is translated as CASSMTGGCAEQF. The CDR3 in full is CASSMTGGCAEQFF.

As for this clone: Gene labels here are mouse ones. Read data end 1 residue before the CDR3 end; the end is taken from the germline J gene. The genes are TRBV26 and TRBJ1-1, with 9 bases identical to TRBD1. Germline V CDR1 and CDR2: KGHPV, FQNQEV (reference sequence). The ends lost 4 bases at V and 3 bases at J; junction bases unmatched: 3. The CDR3 length is 14 residues. CDR3 DNA, as far as it was read: TGTGCCAGCAGTCCGACAGGGGGTGACACAGAAGTCTTC. Its translation is CASSPTGGDTEVF. Given in full, the CDR3 is CASSPTGGDTEVFF.

Remarks on this clone: The gene names given are mouse names. Read sequence stops 1 residue before the CDR3 end, and the germline J gene provides the missing end. The J gene is TRBJ1-3, the V gene TRBV12-2; 12 bases align to TRBD1. Trimming cost V 1 base and J 4 bases; bases outside gene matches: 1. The CDR3 consists of 15 residues. Per the germline V gene, CDR1 is SGHLS and CDR2 is HYDKME. The part of the CDR3 DNA that was read is TGTGCCAGCTCTCTTGGGACAGGGGGCGGAAATACGCTCTAT. This gives the protein CASSLGTGGGNTLY. The full CDR3 sequence reads CASSLGTGGGNTLYF.